The clone carrying this T cell receptor (beta chain) appeared a few times. Its matching antigen is unknown. Via CD45RO/CCR7/CD25/CD127/CD95/CD27, cells of the CD4+ naive, central memory, regulatory and stem cell-like memory subsets were sorted. This sample was included in a study of beta chain features in type 1 diabetes. Study-level findings and limits: Significant though moderate, a shortening of TCRB CDR3s appeared in all four CD4+ subsets of Type 1 diabetes patients. Any HLA effect on TCRB rearrangement was left unresolved by small sub-analyses. In type 1 diabetes patients, VDJ junctions had fewer insertions; deletions at these junctions were more frequent.

Reverse transcription of all isolated RNA meant that expressed TCRB transcripts were sequenced. The assay was immunoSEQ multiplex PCR, and TCRdb's table has in-frame clones only and misses some. The sample consists of more than 200,000 clones, approximately 16% of them appearing once. The specimen sequenced was naive CD4+ T cells from blood. The receptor was isolated from a man aged 30 to 45 with type 1 diabetes.

This chain's CDR3 is CASSLTGQGSKNIQYF. As DNA, the CDR3 is TGTGCCAGCAGCTTAACGGGACAGGGTTCCAAAAACATTCAGTACTTC. The chain recombines TRBV7-2 with TRBJ2-4; 9 bases are a match to TRBD1. The germline V gene encodes CDR1 SGHTA and CDR2 FQGNSA. With V trimmed by 2 bases and J by 2 bases, 4 bases remained unmatched. The CDR3 runs 16 residues. Full variable domain (outside the CDR3, taken from reference TRBV7-2 and TRBJ2-4): GAGVSQSPSNKVTEKGKDVELRCDPISGHTALYWYRQSLGQGLEFLIYFQGNSAPDKSGLPSDRFSAERTGGSVSTLTIQRTQQEDSAVYLCASSLTGQGSKNIQYFGAGTRLSVL.